The source of this T cell receptor (beta chain) is a study of long-term antiretroviral therapy in people with HIV. General observations from the study: Repertoires from HIV showed CDR3 length ranges narrower than those of controls. Before ART, certain clones expanded, and these dominated the repertoire at all time points.

The libraries were made with immunoSEQ v3.0 at survey level. The protocol was immunoSEQ multiplex PCR, while the TCRdb copy is restricted to in-frame clones and leaves out a portion. The repertoire holds approximately 16,000 clones, with about 90% as singletons. The cryopreserved samples used held 1-10 million PBMC prior to extraction of DNA. Turning to this clone: Its matching antigen is unknown.

The ends were cut back, 0 bases at V and 9 bases at J, with 18 bases in the middle. CDR3 length equals 16 residues. Germline CDR1 reads LGHNT; CDR2 reads FRNRAP. Sample: unsorted PBMCs, taken more than 2.2 years before starting antiretroviral therapy. The clonotype comes from a woman between 25 and 40 years old with HIV. V and J are TRBV12-5 and TRBJ1-5; D is unresolved. Here the CDR3 reads CASGLVPPVGHWPQHF. The CDR3 nucleotides are TGTGCTAGTGGTTTGGTACCCCCGGTAGGCCACTGGCCCCAGCATTTT. Complete variable domain (other parts from reference TRBV12-5 and TRBJ1-5): DARVTQTPRHKVTEMGQEVTMRCQPILGHNTVFWYRQTMMQGLELLAYFRNRAPLDDSGMPKDRFSAEMPDATLATLKIQPSEPRDSAVYFCASGLVPPVGHWPQHFGDGTRLSIL.